This TCR beta chain was captured in a study of Ad26.COV2.S vaccination and SARS-CoV-2 variants. Across the study: Donor had been placed in the Ad26.COV2.S arm of the COV1001 trial. The study gave Ad26.COV2.S intramuscularly, once or twice 56 days apart.

Profiled with immunoSEQ multiplex PCR; TCRdb holds only in-frame clones, not every one. The sample consists of around 320,000 clones, 85% of them appearing once. Treatment specified: 15 to 20 received Ad26.COV2.S at low or high dose, single or two shots; five or six received placebo; per-sample allocation not given. Each sample was drawn 63 days after the first injection (of vaccine or placebo). Vaccination employed an Ad26 vector expressing the Wuhan-strain SARS-CoV-2 spike. Trimming took off 1 base at V and 8 bases at J, with 11 bases between the two ends. From germline, CDR1 is SGHVS and CDR2 FNYEAQ. This CDR3 is built from 13 residues.

The specimen was peripheral blood, collected in a trial of Ad26.COV2.S vaccine versus placebo. The chain recombines TRBV7-6 with TRBJ1-2; no clear D gene. The sequence derives from a person aged 18 to 59 who received the Ad26.COV2.S COVID-19 vaccine or a placebo. The CDR3 is CASSLEPGRGYTF. The CDR3 DNA sequence: TGTGCCAGCAGCTTAGAACCGGGAAGGGGCTACACCTTC.